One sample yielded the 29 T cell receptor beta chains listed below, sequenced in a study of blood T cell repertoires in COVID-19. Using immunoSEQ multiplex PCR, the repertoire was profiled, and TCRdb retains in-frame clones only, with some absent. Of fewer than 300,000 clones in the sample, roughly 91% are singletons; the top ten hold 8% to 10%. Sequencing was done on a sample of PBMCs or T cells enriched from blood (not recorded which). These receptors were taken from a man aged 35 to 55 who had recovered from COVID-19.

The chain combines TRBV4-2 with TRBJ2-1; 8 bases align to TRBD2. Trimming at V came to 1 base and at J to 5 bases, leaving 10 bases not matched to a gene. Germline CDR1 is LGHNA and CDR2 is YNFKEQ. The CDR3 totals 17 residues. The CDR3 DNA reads TGTGCCAGCAGCCAAGCCTTACTGGCGGGGGGAAACAATGAGCAGTTCTTC. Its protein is CASSQALLAGGNNEQFF.

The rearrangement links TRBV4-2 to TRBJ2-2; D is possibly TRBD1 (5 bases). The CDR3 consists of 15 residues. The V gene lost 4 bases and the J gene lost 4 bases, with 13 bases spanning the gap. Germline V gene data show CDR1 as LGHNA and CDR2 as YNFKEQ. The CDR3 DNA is TGTGCCAGCAGCCTTAGCAGGGTAGGCACCGGGGAGCTGTTTTTT. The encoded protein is CASSLSRVGTGELFF.

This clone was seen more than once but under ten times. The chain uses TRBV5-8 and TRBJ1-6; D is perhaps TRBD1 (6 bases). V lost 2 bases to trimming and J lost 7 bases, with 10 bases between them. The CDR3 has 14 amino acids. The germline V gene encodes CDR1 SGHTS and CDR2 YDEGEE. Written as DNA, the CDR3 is TGTGCCAGCAGCTTAGGACAGCTGAATTCACCCCTCCACTTT. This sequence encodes CASSLGQLNSPLHF.

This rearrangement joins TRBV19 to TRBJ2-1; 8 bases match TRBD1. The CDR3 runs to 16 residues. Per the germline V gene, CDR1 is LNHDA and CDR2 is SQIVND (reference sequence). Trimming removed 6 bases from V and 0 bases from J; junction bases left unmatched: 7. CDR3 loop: CASRPQGGSSYNEQFF. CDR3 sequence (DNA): TGTGCCAGTAGACCACAGGGGGGAAGCTCCTACAATGAGCAGTTCTTC. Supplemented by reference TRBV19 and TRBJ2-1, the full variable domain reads DGGITQSPKYLFRKEGQNVTLSCEQNLNHDAMYWYRQDPGQGLRLIYYSQIVNDFQKGDIAEGYSVSREKKESFPLTVTSAQKNPTAFYLCASRPQGGSSYNEQFFGPGTRLTVL.

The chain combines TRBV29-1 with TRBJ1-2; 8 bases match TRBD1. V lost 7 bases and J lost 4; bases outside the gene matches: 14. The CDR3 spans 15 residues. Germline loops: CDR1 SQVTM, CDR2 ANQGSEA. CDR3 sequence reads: CSAGQGARQIYGYTF. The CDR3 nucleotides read TGCAGCGCAGGACAGGGTGCTCGTCAAATCTATGGCTACACCTTC.

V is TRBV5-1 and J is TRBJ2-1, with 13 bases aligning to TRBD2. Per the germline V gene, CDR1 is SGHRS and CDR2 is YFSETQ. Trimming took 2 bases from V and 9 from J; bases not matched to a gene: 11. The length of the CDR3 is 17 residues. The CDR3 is CASSLRTGTSGIFEQFF. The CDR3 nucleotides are TGCGCCAGCAGCTTAAGGACCGGGACTAGCGGGATTTTTGAGCAGTTCTTC.

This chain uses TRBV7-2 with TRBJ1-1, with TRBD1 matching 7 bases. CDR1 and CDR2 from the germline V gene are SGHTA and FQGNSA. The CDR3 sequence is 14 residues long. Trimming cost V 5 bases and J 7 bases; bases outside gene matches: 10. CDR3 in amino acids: CASSSSGRGLEAFF. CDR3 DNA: TGTGCCAGCAGCAGTTCCGGAAGGGGGCTTGAAGCTTTCTTT.

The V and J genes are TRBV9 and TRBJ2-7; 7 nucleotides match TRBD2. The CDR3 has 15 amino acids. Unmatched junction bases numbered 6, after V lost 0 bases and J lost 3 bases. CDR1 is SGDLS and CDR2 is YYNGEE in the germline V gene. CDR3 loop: CASSVGDYGFYEQYF. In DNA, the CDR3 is TGTGCCAGCAGCGTAGGGGACTACGGTTTCTACGAGCAGTACTTC.

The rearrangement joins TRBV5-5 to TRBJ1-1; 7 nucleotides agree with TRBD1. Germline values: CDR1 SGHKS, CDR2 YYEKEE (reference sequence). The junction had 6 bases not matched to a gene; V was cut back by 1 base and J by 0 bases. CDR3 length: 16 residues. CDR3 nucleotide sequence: TGTGCCAGCAGCTTGCCGCCAGGGGGGATGAACACTGAAGCTTTCTTT. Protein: CASSLPPGGMNTEAFF.

CDR3 coding DNA: TGTGCCAGCAGCCAAGAATCGGGGTACATATCAGATACGCAGTATTTT. Translated: CASSQESGYISDTQYF. The chain uses TRBV3-1 (or the pseudogene TRBV3-2) and TRBJ2-3; the D gene is possibly TRBD2 (5 bases). Germline V lookup: CDR1 LGHDT, CDR2 YNNKEL (reference sequence). The V and J ends lost 0 bases and 4 bases respectively, with 14 bases between them. There are 16 residues in the CDR3.

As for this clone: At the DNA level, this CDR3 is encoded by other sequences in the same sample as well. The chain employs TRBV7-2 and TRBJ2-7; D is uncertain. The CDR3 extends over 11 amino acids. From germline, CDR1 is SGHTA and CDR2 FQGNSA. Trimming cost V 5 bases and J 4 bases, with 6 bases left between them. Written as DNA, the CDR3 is TGTGCCAGCAGCCTGAGGTACGAGCAGTACTTC. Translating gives CASSLRYEQYF.

Here the CDR3 DNA reads TGTGCCAGCAGTTTATCGGCTAGCGGGAGCAGGACAGATACGCAGTATTTT. Translating gives CASSLSASGSRTDTQYF. The chain uses TRBV28 and TRBJ2-3; TRBD2 matches at 10 bases. The CDR3 loop spans 17 amino acids. J gave up 3 bases and V 1 base, and 7 bases lay outside the gene matches. Germline V CDR1 and CDR2: MDHEN, SYDVKM.

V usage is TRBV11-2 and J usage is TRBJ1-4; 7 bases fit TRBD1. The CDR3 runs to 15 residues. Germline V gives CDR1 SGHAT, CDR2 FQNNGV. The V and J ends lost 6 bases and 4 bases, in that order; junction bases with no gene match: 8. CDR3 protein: CASSAVTGLNEKLFF. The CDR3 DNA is TGTGCCAGCAGTGCTGTGACAGGGCTTAATGAAAAACTGTTTTTT.

CDR3 loop: CASSLTSGSGRAFF. In DNA, the CDR3 is TGTGCCAGCAGCTTAACGTCGGGGTCGGGTAGGGCTTTCTTT. This chain uses TRBV7-9 with TRBJ1-1; no clear D. Germline assignment: CDR1 SEHNR and CDR2 FQNEAQ (reference sequence). Trimming shortened V by 2 bases and J by 11 bases, and 18 bases separated the two germline ends. This CDR3 is 14 amino acids long.

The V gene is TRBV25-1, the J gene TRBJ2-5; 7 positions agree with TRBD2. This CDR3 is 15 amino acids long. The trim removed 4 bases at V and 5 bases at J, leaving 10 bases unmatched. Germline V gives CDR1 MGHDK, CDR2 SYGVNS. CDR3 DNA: TGTGCCAGCAGTGGAGCTGGGGGGGGTATGGAGACCCAGTACTTC. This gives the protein CASSGAGGGMETQYF.

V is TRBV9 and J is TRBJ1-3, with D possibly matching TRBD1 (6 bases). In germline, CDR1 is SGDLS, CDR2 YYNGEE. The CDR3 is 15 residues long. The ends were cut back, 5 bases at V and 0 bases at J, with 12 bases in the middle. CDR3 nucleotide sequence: TGTGCCAGCAGTGGACAGCACTACTCTGGAAACACCATATATTTT. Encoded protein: CASSGQHYSGNTIYF. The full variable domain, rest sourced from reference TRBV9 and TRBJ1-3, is DSGVTQTPKHLITATGQRVTLRCSPRSGDLSVYWYQQSLDQGLQFLIQYYNGEERAKGNILERFSAQQFPDLHSELNLSSLELGDSALYFCASSGQHYSGNTIYFGEGSWLTVV.

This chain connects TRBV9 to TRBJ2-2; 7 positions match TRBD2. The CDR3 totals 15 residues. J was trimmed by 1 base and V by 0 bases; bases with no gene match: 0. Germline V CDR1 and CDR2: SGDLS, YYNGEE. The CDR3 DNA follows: TGTGCCAGCAGCGTAGGCGGGAGGAACACCGGGGAGCTGTTTTTT. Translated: CASSVGGRNTGELFF.

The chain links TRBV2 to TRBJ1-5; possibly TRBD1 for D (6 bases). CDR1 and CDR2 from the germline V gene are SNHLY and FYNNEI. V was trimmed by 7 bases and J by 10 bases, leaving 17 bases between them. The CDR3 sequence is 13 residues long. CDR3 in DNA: TGTGCCAGCACCCCAGGGGTCTTGTTACCCCAGCATTTT. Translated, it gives CASTPGVLLPQHF.

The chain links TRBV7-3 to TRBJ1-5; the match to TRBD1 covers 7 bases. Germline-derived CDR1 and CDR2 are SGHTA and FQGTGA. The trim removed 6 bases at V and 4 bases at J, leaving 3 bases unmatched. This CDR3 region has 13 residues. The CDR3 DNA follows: TGTGCCAGCAGTAGGGGGCCTAATCAGCCCCAGCATTTT. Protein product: CASSRGPNQPQHF.

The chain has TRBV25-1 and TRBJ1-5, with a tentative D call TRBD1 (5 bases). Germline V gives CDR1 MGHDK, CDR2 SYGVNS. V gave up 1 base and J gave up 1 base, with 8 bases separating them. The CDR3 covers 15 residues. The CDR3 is CASSESGGSNQPQHF. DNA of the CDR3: TGTGCCAGCAGTGAATCTGGGGGGAGCAATCAGCCCCAGCATTTT.

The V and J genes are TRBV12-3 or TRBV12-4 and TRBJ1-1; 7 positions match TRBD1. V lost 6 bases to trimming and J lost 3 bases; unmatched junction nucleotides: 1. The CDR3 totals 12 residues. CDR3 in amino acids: CASRGTDTEAFF. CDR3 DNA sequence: TGTGCCAGCAGGGGGACAGACACTGAAGCTTTCTTT.

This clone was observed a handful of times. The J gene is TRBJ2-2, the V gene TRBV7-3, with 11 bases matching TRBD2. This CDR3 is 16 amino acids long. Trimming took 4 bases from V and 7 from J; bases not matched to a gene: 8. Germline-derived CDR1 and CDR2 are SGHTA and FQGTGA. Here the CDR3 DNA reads TGTGCCAGCAGCTCTACCACTAGCGGGAGTATCGGGGAGCTGTTTTTT. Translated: CASSSTTSGSIGELFF.

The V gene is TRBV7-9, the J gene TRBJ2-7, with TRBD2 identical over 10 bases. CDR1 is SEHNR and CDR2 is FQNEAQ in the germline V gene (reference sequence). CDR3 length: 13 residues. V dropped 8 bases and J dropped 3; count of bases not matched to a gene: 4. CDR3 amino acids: CASGLAGVYEQYF. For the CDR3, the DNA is TGTGCCAGCGGGCTAGCGGGAGTCTACGAGCAGTACTTC.

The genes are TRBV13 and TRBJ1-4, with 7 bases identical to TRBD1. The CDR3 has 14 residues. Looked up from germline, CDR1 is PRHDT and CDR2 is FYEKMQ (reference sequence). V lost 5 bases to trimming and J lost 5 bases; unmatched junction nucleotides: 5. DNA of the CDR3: TGTGCCAGCAGCACGGGACAGTCGAATGAAAAACTGTTTTTT. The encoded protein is CASSTGQSNEKLFF.

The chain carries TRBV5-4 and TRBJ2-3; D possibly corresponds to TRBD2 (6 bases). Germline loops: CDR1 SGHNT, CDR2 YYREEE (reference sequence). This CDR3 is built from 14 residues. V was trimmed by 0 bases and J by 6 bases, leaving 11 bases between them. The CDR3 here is CASSLGLVSDTQYF. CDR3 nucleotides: TGTGCCAGCAGCTTGGGACTAGTTTCGGATACGCAGTATTTT.

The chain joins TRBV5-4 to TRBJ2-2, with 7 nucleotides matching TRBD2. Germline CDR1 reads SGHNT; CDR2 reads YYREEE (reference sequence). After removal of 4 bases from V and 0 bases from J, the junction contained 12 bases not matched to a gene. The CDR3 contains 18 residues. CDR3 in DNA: TGTGCCAGCAGCCTTGAAGGGCGGGACTACGCGAACACCGGGGAGCTGTTTTTT. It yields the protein CASSLEGRDYANTGELFF.

CDR3 sequence (DNA): TGCAGCGTTGACTACGGCGGGGAGCTGTTTTTT. Protein product: CSVDYGGELFF. The rearrangement uses TRBV29-1 and TRBJ2-2; no firm D call. The V end lost 3 bases, the J end lost 7 bases, and 6 bases lay between the germline ends. Germline lookup yields CDR1 SQVTM and CDR2 ANQGSEA. CDR3 size: 11 residues.

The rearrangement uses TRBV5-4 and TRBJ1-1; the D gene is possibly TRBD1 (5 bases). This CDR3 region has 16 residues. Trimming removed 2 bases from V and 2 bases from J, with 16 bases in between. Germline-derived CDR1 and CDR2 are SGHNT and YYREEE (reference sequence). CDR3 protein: CASSLPSGGGNTEAFF. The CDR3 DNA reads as TGTGCCAGCAGCTTACCATCCGGGGGTGGCAACACTGAAGCTTTCTTT.

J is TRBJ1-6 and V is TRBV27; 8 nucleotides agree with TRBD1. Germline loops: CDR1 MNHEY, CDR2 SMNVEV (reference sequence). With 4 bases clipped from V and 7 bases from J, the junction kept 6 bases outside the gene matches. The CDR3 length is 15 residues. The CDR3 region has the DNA TGTGCCAGCAGTTCCGCGACAGGGGTAAATTCACCCCTCCACTTT. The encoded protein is CASSSATGVNSPLHF.